This is a list of T cell receptor beta chains from one sample in a study of T-cell memory formation after mild COVID-19. A single record per CDR3 protein comes from TCRdb applying MiXCR to the 5' RACE reads. The data hold 300,000 to 350,000 distinct CDR3 sequences, with roughly an eighth observed a single time. Source material: PBMCs or a T cell subset sorted from them (not recorded which). These receptors originate from a young man who had mild COVID-19 (a few samples of this study predate the infection). Cell type and time point are not known. CDR3s include the opening cysteine and the closing phenylalanine or tryptophan. The D gene is left open where the match is weak. Clone size is shown for a subset of rows, as once, few, many or a class of expanded clone.

D,length,J,V,size,CDR3,DNA
-,15,TRBJ1-1,TRBV5-4,-,CASTPTADMNTEAFF,TGTGCCAGCACCCCCACGGCAGACATGAACACTGAAGCTTTCTTT
-,15,TRBJ1-1,TRBV7-2,few,CASSFPSTGNTEAFF,TGTGCCAGCAGCTTCCCATCTACAGGGAACACTGAAGCTTTCTTT
TRBD1,15,TRBJ2-7,TRBV20-1,-,CSATSPGTGGYEQYF,TGCAGTGCTACCTCACCCGGGACAGGGGGCTACGAGCAGTACTTC
TRBD2,15,TRBJ2-5,TRBV6-6,-,CASSSHLAGQETQYF,TGTGCCAGCAGTTCGCACCTAGCGGGGCAAGAGACCCAGTACTTC
-,14,TRBJ2-1,TRBV20-1,few,CSARDMEAGTEQFF,TGCAGTGCTAGAGATATGGAGGCGGGTACCGAGCAGTTCTTC
-,13,TRBJ2-7,TRBV6-1,-,CASSERRPYEQYF,TGTGCCAGCAGTGAGAGAAGGCCCTACGAGCAGTACTTC
-,13,TRBJ2-7,TRBV9,-,CASSDSRVGEQYF,TGTGCCAGCAGCGATAGCAGGGTAGGTGAGCAGTACTTC
-,13,TRBJ2-3,TRBV7-2,few,CASSPNRADTQYF,TGTGCCAGCAGCCCGAACCGTGCAGATACGCAGTATTTT
TRBD2,13,TRBJ2-4,TRBV3-1,-,CASSLGTKNIQYF,TGTGCCAGCAGCCTCGGGACTAAGAACATTCAGTACTTC
-,15,TRBJ2-5,TRBV7-9,few,CASSRGYSLLETQYF,TGTGCCAGCTCCAGAGGCTACTCGCTGCTAGAGACCCAGTACTTC
-,10,TRBJ1-1,TRBV12-3/TRBV12-4,-,CATFPERAFF,TGTGCCACCTTCCCCGAGAGAGCTTTCTTT
TRBD1,15,TRBJ1-5,TRBV11-2,few,CASSLGTGGGQPQHF,TGTGCCAGCAGTCTGGGGACAGGGGGTGGTCAGCCCCAGCATTTT
-,14,TRBJ1-5,TRBV6-5,few,CASSYSNTNQPQHF,TGTGCCAGCAGTTACTCGAACACCAATCAGCCCCAGCATTTT
-,13,TRBJ2-5,TRBV12-3/TRBV12-4,many,CASSLARRETQYF,TGTGCCAGCAGTTTAGCTAGGAGGGAGACCCAGTACTTC
-,16,TRBJ2-5,TRBV4-2,-,CASSQEFRGAGETQYF,TGTGCCAGCAGCCAAGAGTTCCGGGGGGCCGGGGAGACCCAGTACTTC
-,15,TRBJ2-2,TRBV12-3/TRBV12-4,few,CASSLAPGNTGELFF,TGTGCCAGCAGTTTAGCGCCGGGGAACACCGGGGAGCTGTTTTTT
TRBD2,15,TRBJ2-5,TRBV5-1,many,CASSFSASGAETQYF,TGCGCCAGCAGCTTCAGTGCTAGCGGGGCGGAGACCCAGTACTTC
TRBD1,14,TRBJ1-1,TRBV7-2,-,CASSRGGAGTEAFF,TGTGCCAGCAGCCGAGGGGGCGCCGGCACTGAAGCTTTCTTT
-,13,TRBJ1-1,TRBV24-1,few,CATSGKHGTEAFF,TGTGCCACCAGTGGAAAACATGGCACTGAAGCTTTCTTT
-,15,TRBJ1-3,TRBV11-2,few,CASSPSGVSGNTIYF,TGTGCCAGCAGCCCCTCTGGGGTCTCTGGAAACACCATATATTTT
-,17,TRBJ2-1,TRBV4-1,-,CASSQDMRGSSYNEQFF,TGCGCCAGCAGCCAAGATATGAGGGGGAGCTCCTACAATGAGCAGTTCTTC
TRBD2,16,TRBJ2-2,TRBV6-5,-,CASRAISGGAPGELFF,TGTGCCAGCAGGGCGATTAGCGGGGGGGCCCCCGGGGAGCTGTTTTTT
-,13,TRBJ2-3,TRBV29-1,few,CSVERGIGDTQYF,TGCAGCGTTGAACGGGGGATCGGAGATACGCAGTATTTT
TRBD1,13,TRBJ1-2,TRBV20-1,few,CSVYRDRAHGYTF,TGCAGTGTGTATCGGGACAGGGCCCATGGCTACACCTTC
-,13,TRBJ2-1,TRBV11-2,-,CASSLSPESEQFF,TGTGCCAGCAGCTTATCCCCCGAGAGTGAGCAGTTCTTC
-,13,TRBJ2-7,TRBV9,few,CASSEIDGYEQYF,TGTGCCAGCAGCGAGATTGATGGCTACGAGCAGTACTTC
-,13,TRBJ1-6,TRBV24-1,-,CAVIQGGNSPLHF,TGTGCCGTCATACAGGGTGGAAATTCACCCCTCCACTTT
-,14,TRBJ2-1,TRBV10-3,many,CAISRQGGENEQFF,TGTGCCATCAGTAGACAGGGAGGGGAGAATGAGCAGTTCTTC
-,15,TRBJ2-1,TRBV6-1,-,CASSDGWMSYNEQFF,TGTGCCAGCAGTGATGGTTGGATGTCCTACAATGAGCAGTTCTTC
TRBD1,14,TRBJ1-1,TRBV7-3,-,CATRQGPLNTEAFF,TGTGCCACCCGACAGGGGCCATTGAACACTGAAGCTTTCTTT
-,13,TRBJ2-2,TRBV12-3/TRBV12-4,-,CASSLGRLGELFF,TGTGCCAGCAGTTTAGGGCGGCTGGGGGAGCTGTTTTTT
TRBD1,16,TRBJ2-2,TRBV6-6,few,CASSYSRDRAPGELFF,TGTGCCAGCAGTTACTCGAGGGACAGGGCTCCCGGGGAGCTGTTTTTT
-,17,TRBJ2-1,TRBV4-2,-,CASSQYLGSLNYNEQFF,TGTGCCAGCAGCCAGTACCTAGGTAGTCTGAACTACAATGAGCAGTTCTTC
TRBD2,14,TRBJ2-7,TRBV2,few,CASRPTSGGYEQYF,TGTGCCAGCAGACCTACTAGCGGGGGTTACGAGCAGTACTTC
-,12,TRBJ2-2,TRBV20-1,many,CSAPVPAGELFF,TGCAGTGCTCCAGTACCGGCCGGGGAGCTGTTTTTT
-,13,TRBJ2-1,TRBV7-3,few,CASSFFSYNEQFF,TGTGCCAGCAGCTTTTTCTCCTACAATGAGCAGTTCTTC
-,13,TRBJ1-1,TRBV4-3,few,CASSPEWATEAFF,TGCGCCAGCAGCCCAGAGTGGGCAACTGAAGCTTTCTTT
-,11,TRBJ2-5,TRBV10-2,-,CASSESTTQYF,TGCGCCAGCAGTGAGTCGACGACCCAGTACTTC
TRBD1,14,TRBJ1-1,TRBV5-5,-,CASSRYRGQEEAFF,TGTGCCAGCAGCCGTTACAGGGGGCAAGAGGAAGCTTTCTTT
TRBD2,15,TRBJ2-1,TRBV6-5,many,CASSQGTSRGNEQFF,TGTGCCAGCAGTCAAGGGACTAGTCGAGGGAATGAGCAGTTCTTC
-,10,TRBJ2-7,TRBV20-1,-,CSSGSRGQYF,TGCAGTTCAGGTAGCCGGGGGCAGTACTTC